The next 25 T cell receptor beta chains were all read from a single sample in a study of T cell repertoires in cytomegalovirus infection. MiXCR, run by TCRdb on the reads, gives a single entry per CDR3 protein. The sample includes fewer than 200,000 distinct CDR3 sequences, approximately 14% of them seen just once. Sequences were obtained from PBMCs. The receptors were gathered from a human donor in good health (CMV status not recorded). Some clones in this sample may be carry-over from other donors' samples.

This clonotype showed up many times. As DNA, the CDR3 is TGTGCCAGCAGCCACGACCGTCAGGGGAAAGAGACCCAGTACTTC. Protein sequence: CASSHDRQGKETQYF. The V and J genes are TRBV6-2 or TRBV6-3 and TRBJ2-5, with D possibly being TRBD1 (6 bases). CDR3 size: 15 residues. Germline values: CDR1 MNHEY, CDR2 SVGEGT. V lost 6 bases, J lost 3 bases, and 17 bases lay in between.

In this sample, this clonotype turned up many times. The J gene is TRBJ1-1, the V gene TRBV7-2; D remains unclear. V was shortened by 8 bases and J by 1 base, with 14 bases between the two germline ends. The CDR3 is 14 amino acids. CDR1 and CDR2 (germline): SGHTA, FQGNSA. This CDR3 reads CASRRRTTNTEAFF. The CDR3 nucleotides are TGTGCCAGCCGGAGACGGACTACGAACACTGAAGCTTTCTTT.

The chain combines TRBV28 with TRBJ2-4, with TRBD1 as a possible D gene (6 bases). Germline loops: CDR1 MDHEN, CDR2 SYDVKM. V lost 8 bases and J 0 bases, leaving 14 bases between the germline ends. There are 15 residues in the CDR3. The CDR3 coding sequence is TGTGCCAGCTTGGGGCAGGGGCTAGCCAAAAACATTCAGTACTTC. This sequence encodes CASLGQGLAKNIQYF.

CDR3 in DNA: TGCAGCGTTGCCGGAAACCATAATGAAAAACTGTTTTTT. This translates into CSVAGNHNEKLFF. This rearrangement joins TRBV29-1 to TRBJ1-4; D uncertain. This CDR3 region has 13 residues. Trimming removed 4 bases from V and 4 bases from J, with 10 bases in between. Germline-derived CDR1 and CDR2 are SQVTM and ANQGSEA.

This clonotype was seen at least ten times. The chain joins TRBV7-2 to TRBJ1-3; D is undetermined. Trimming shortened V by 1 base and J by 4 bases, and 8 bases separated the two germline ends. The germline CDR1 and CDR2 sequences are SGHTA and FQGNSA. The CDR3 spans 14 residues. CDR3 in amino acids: CASSLGGFGNTIYF. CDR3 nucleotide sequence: TGTGCCAGCAGCTTAGGAGGGTTCGGAAACACCATATATTTT. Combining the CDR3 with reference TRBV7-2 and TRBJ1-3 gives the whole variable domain GAGVSQSPSNKVTEKGKDVELRCDPISGHTALYWYRQSLGQGLEFLIYFQGNSAPDKSGLPSDRFSAERTGGSVSTLTIQRTQQEDSAVYLCASSLGGFGNTIYFGEGSWLTVV.

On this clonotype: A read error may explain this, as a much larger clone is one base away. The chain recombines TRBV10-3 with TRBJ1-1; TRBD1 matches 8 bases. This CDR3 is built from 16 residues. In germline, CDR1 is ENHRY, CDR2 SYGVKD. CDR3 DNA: TGTTCCATCAGCTCACCCCGAACAGGGGGAGTTCCTGAAGCTTTCTTT. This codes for CSISSPRTGGVPEAFF.

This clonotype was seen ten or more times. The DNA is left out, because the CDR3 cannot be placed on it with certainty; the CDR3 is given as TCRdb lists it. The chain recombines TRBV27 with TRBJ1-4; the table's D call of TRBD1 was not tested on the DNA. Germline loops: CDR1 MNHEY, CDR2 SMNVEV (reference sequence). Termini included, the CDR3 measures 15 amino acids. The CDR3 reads CASSSGPATNEKLFF.

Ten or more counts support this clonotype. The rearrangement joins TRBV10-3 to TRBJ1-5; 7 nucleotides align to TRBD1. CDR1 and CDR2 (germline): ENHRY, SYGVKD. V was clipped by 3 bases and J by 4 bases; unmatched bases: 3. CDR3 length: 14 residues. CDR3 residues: CAISDPGGNQPQHF. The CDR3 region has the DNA TGTGCCATCAGTGACCCAGGGGGGAATCAGCCCCAGCATTTT.

In DNA, the CDR3 is TGCGCCAGCAGCGGGCGGGGGACAGGCCAGACTTCCTACGAGCAGTACTTC. Translating gives CASSGRGTGQTSYEQYF. This chain joins TRBV5-1 and TRBJ2-7; D might be TRBD1 (8 bases). Deletions cut 4 bases from V and 1 base from J, with 21 bases between. Germline CDR1 SGHRS, CDR2 YFSETQ. The CDR3 runs to 17 residues.

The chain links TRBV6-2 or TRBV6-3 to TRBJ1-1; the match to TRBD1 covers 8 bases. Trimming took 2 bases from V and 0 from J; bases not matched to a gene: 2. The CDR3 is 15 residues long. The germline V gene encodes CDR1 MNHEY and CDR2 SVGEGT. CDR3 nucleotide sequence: TGTGCCAGCAGTTACCCGGACAGGGTGAACACTGAAGCTTTCTTT. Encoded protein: CASSYPDRVNTEAFF.

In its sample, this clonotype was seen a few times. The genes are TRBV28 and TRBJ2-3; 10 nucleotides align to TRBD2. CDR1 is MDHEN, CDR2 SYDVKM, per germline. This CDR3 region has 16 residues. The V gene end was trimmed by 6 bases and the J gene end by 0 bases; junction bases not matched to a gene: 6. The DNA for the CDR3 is TGTGCCAGCAGGCTAGGACTAGCGGCTAGCACAGATACGCAGTATTTT. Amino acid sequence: CASRLGLAASTDTQYF.

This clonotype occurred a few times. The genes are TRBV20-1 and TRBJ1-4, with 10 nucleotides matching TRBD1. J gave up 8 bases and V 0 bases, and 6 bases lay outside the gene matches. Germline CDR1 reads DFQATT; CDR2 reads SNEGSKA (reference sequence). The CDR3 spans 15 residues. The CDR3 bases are TGCAGTGCTAGAGATCCGGGACAGGGGCAAGAAAAACTGTTTTTT. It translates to CSARDPGQGQEKLFF.

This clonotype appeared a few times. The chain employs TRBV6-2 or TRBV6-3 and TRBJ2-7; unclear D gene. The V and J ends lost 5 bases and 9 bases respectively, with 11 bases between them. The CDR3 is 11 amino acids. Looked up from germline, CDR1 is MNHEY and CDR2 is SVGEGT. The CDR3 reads CASSVGVGQYF. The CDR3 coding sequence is TGTGCCAGCAGTGTCGGAGTCGGGCAGTACTTC.

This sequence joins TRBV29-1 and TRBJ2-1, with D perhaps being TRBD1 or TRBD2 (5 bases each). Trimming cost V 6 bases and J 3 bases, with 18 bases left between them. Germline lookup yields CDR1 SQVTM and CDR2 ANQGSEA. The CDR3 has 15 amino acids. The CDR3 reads CSVPGPGRVYNEQFF. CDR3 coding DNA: TGCAGCGTCCCCGGCCCGGGGCGAGTCTACAATGAGCAGTTCTTC.

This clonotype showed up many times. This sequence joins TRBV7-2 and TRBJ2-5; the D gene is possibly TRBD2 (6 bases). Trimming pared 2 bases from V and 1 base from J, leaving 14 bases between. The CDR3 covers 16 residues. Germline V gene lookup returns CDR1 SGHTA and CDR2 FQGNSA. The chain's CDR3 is CASSLRGTQSQETQYF. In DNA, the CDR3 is TGTGCCAGCAGCTTACGGGGGACGCAAAGCCAAGAGACCCAGTACTTC.

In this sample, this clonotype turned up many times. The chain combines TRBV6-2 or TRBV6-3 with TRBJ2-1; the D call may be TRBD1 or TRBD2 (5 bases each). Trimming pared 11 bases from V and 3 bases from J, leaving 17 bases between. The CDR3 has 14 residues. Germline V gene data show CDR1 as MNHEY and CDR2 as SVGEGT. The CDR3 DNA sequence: TGTGCCCACGCGAGGGGAGTGGGCTACAATGAGCAGTTCTTC. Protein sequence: CAHARGVGYNEQFF.

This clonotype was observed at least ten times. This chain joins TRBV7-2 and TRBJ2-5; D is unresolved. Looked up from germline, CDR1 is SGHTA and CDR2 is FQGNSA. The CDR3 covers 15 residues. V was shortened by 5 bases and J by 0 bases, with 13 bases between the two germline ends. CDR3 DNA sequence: TGTGCCAGCAGCCCCGGGTCCTCGTACCAAGAGACCCAGTACTTC. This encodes CASSPGSSYQETQYF.

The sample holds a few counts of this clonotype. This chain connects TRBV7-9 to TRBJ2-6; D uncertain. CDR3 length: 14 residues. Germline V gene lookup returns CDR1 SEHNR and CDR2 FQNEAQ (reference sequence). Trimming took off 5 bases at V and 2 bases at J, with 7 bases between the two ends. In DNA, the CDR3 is TGTGCCAGCAGCGGCGGTACTGGGGCCAACGTCCTGACTTTC. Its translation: CASSGGTGANVLTF.

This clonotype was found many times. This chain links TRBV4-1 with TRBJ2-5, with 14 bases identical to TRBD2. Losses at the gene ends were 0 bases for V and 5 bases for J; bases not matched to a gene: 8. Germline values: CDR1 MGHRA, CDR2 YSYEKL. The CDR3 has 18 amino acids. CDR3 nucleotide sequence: TGCGCCAGCAGCCAAGATCTGGGACTAGCGGGGGCTCGTGAGACCCAGTACTTC. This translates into CASSQDLGLAGARETQYF.

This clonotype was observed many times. The CDR3 spells CASSLGSRLAGPRGYNEQFF. The CDR3 DNA is TGTGCCAGCAGCTTAGGGTCAAGACTAGCGGGCCCTAGGGGTTACAATGAGCAGTTCTTC. The V gene is TRBV7-2, the J gene TRBJ2-1; 10 bases are a match to TRBD2. The V gene's germline CDR1 is SGHTA and CDR2 FQGNSA. V was pared by 1 base and J by 4 bases, with 16 bases of the junction left unmatched. The CDR3 has 20 amino acids.

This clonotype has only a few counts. DNA of the CDR3: TGTGCCAGCACCGAACAGGGGACTAATTCACCCCTCCACTTT. Translating gives CASTEQGTNSPLHF. The rearrangement links TRBV2 to TRBJ1-6; 7 nucleotides align to TRBD1. CDR1 is SNHLY and CDR2 is FYNNEI in the germline V gene. There are 14 residues in the CDR3. The J segment lost 6 bases and the V segment lost 7 bases, leaving 6 bases of the junction unmatched.

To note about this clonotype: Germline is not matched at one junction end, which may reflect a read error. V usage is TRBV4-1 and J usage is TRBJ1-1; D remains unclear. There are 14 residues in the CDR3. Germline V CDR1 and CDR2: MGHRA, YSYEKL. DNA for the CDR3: TGTGCCAGCAGCCAAGAAGAGAGGTCCCGCGAAGCTTTCTTT. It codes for CASSQEERSREAFF.

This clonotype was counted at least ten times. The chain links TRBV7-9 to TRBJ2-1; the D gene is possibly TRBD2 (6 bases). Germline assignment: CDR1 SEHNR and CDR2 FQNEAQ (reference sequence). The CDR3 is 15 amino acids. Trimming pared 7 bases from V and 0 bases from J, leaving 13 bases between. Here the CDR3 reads CASILSGSSYNEQFF. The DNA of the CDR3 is TGTGCCAGCATCCTTAGCGGCAGCTCCTACAATGAGCAGTTCTTC. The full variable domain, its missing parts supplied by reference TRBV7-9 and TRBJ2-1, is DTGVSQNPRHKITKRGQNVTFRCDPISEHNRLYWYRQTLGQGPEFLTYFQNEAQLEKSRLLSDRFSAERPKGSFSTLEIQRTEQGDSAMYLCASILSGSSYNEQFFGPGTRLTVL.

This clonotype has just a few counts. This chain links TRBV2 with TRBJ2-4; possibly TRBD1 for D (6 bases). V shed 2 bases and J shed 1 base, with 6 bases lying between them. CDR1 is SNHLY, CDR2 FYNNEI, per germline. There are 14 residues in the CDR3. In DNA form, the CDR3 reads TGTGCCAGCAGTGAACAGGGGGCCAAAAACATTCAGTACTTC. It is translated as CASSEQGAKNIQYF.

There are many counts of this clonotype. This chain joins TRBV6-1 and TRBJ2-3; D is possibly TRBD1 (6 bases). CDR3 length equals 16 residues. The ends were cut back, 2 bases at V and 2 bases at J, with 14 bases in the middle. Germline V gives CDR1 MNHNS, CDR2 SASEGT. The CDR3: CASSESGGPTTDTQYF. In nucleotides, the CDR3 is TGTGCCAGCAGTGAATCTGGGGGCCCTACCACAGATACGCAGTATTTT.